Below, 10 T cell receptor beta chains from the same sample are listed, as sequenced in a study of CD8 T cells in ankylosing spondylitis. TCRdb re-derived calls from the 5' RACE reads in MiXCR, one entry per CDR3 protein. In the table there are about 360,000 distinct CDR3 sequences, roughly 20% of which are singletons. The source material was blood, either unsorted or a sorted T cell fraction (not recorded which). These receptors originate from a male donor with ankylosing spondylitis or in good health (not recorded which).

In its sample, this clonotype was seen a few times. V and J are TRBV10-3 and TRBJ2-7; 12 bases line up with TRBD2. This CDR3 is built from 18 residues. CDR1 and CDR2 (germline): ENHRY, SYGVKD. The V and J ends lost 3 bases and 4 bases, in that order; junction bases with no gene match: 13. For the CDR3, the DNA is TGTGCCATCAGTGACCCTTCCTCCGGGACTAGCGGGTTTTACGAGCAGTACTTC. This translates into CAISDPSSGTSGFYEQYF.

This sequence joins TRBV7-3 and TRBJ1-2; a weak D match, TRBD1 (5 bases). Germline values: CDR1 SGHTA, CDR2 FQGTGA. This CDR3 spans 16 amino acids. Trimming removed 5 bases at V and 6 bases at J, with 22 bases between. CDR3 loop: CASSPTPAGGTNGYTF. Written as DNA, the CDR3 is TGTGCCAGCAGCCCCACCCCCGCCGGGGGAACCAATGGCTACACCTTC. The full variable domain, rest sourced from reference TRBV7-3 and TRBJ1-2, is GAGVSQTPSNKVTEKGKYVELRCDPISGHTALYWYRQSLGQGPEFLIYFQGTGAADDSGLPNDRFFAVRPEGSVSTLKIQRTERGDSAVYLCASSPTPAGGTNGYTFGSGTRLTVV.

This clonotype has more than one count but fewer than ten. V usage is TRBV5-1 and J usage is TRBJ2-1; 10 bases fit TRBD1. This CDR3 region has 13 residues. Trimming took 4 bases from V and 14 from J; bases not matched to a gene: 9. Germline CDR1 and CDR2: SGHRS and YFSETQ. The CDR3 here is CASSAPPDRGEFF. CDR3 sequence (DNA): TGCGCCAGCAGCGCCCCCCCGGACAGGGGGGAGTTCTTC.

This clonotype was seen more than once but under ten times. This chain joins TRBV12-3 or TRBV12-4 and TRBJ1-1; D is undetermined. V was clipped by 3 bases and J by 11 bases, with 19 bases between them. The CDR3 has 14 amino acids. As DNA, the CDR3 is TGTGCCAGCAGTTTCTTGGGTCCTGGCCCTGCGGCTTTCTTT. Encoded protein: CASSFLGPGPAAFF.

The rearrangement joins TRBV6-2 or TRBV6-3 to TRBJ2-1; the match to TRBD2 covers 7 bases. The CDR3 extends over 14 amino acids. Per the germline V gene, CDR1 is MNHEY and CDR2 is SVGEGT. The J segment lost 4 bases and the V segment lost 2 bases, leaving 2 bases of the junction unmatched. The CDR3 loop reads CASSYVGGYNEQFF. The CDR3 DNA reads TGTGCCAGCAGTTACGTGGGGGGGTACAATGAGCAGTTCTTC.

V is TRBV21-1 and J is TRBJ2-2; the tabulated D call, TRBD1, remains unverified against the DNA. TRBV21-1 is listed as a pseudogene. This CDR3 has 14 amino acids. CDR3 sequence: CASRTGQTTGELFF. As DNA, the CDR3 is TGTGCCAGCAGAACGGGACAGACCACCGGGGAGCTGTTTTTT.

V is TRBV4-2 and J is TRBJ2-4; 7 nucleotides line up with TRBD1. Germline assignment: CDR1 LGHNA and CDR2 YNFKEQ. The V and J ends lost 1 base and 2 bases, in that order; junction bases with no gene match: 11. The CDR3 sequence is 18 residues long. CDR3 residues: CASSQAPGPQGPKNIQYF. Here the CDR3 DNA reads TGTGCCAGCAGCCAAGCACCTGGACCACAGGGGCCCAAAAACATTCAGTACTTC.

This clonotype was counted a few times. CDR3 amino acids: CASSYSIMGGEQFF. The CDR3 nucleotides are TGTGCCAGCAGTTACTCGATTATGGGGGGTGAGCAGTTCTTC. The chain couples TRBV6-5 to TRBJ2-1; D is perhaps TRBD2 (6 bases). Trimming left V 0 bases short and J 9 bases short, with 12 bases between. Germline-derived CDR1 and CDR2 are MNHEY and SVGAGI. This CDR3 comprises 14 residues.

This clonotype was seen only a few times. J is TRBJ2-1 and V is TRBV3-1; unclear D gene. Germline V lookup: CDR1 LGHDT, CDR2 YNNKEL (reference sequence). V shed 8 bases and J shed 3 bases, with 8 bases lying between them. This CDR3 region has 12 residues. The CDR3 loop reads CASSGDYNEQFF. In nucleotides, the CDR3 is TGTGCCAGCTCCGGCGACTACAATGAGCAGTTCTTC.

This clonotype was picked up a small number of times. V usage is TRBV9 and J usage is TRBJ1-1; 7 bases are shared with TRBD1. The CDR3 extends over 15 amino acids. With 3 bases clipped from V and 4 bases from J, the junction kept 9 bases outside the gene matches. The germline CDR1 and CDR2 sequences are SGDLS and YYNGEE. The CDR3 reads CASSETGLGVTEAFF. The CDR3 DNA follows: TGTGCCAGCAGCGAGACAGGGTTGGGAGTCACTGAAGCTTTCTTT.